This T cell receptor (beta chain) emerged from a study of T-cell reconstitution after alpha-beta-depleted transplantation in children. TCRbeta library preparation incorporated unique molecular identifiers. TCRdb reprocessed the PCR reads with MiXCR, giving one entry per CDR3 protein. Altogether a few hundred thousand distinct CDR3 sequences are present, 13% being singletons, with the ten largest covering roughly 4.3%. The ends lost 4 bases at V and 6 bases at J; junction bases unmatched: 5. The germline CDR1 and CDR2 sequences are SGHNT and YYREEE (reference sequence). The CDR3 length is 14 residues.

The sequencing here drew on PBMCs, taken from the stem cell graft. The TCR sequence derives from a human donor who donated a stem cell graft to a child with Fanconi anemia. The chain combines TRBV5-4 with TRBJ1-1; the match to TRBD1 covers 11 bases. The CDR3, as DNA: TGTGCCAGCAGCCTGGACAGGGGGCTCTCTGAAGCTTTCTTT. As protein: CASSLDRGLSEAFF. The variable domain in full, with the rest retrieved from reference TRBV5-4 and TRBJ1-1, is ETGVTQSPTHLIKTRGQQVTLRCSSQSGHNTVSWYQQALGQGPQFIFQYYREEENGRGNFPPRFSGLQFPNYSSELNVNALELDDSALYLCASSLDRGLSEAFFGQGTRLTVV.